This is a list of T cell receptor beta chains from one sample in a study of blood T cell repertoires in COVID-19. Clones were sequenced by immunoSEQ multiplex PCR, and TCRdb holds only the in-frame ones, with some missing. The data show more than 20,000 clones, roughly 90% seen once. The sequencing sample was made of peripheral blood. Receptor source: a human donor in a cohort sampled during active COVID-19. Each CDR3 is given with its conserved first and last residue. A D gene is named only where the DNA matches it firmly. A clone size is listed for some rows: how often the clone was seen (once, few, many), or a class if it is expanded.

clone_size j_call cdr3_length d_call v_call cdr3_nt cdr3_aa
- TRBJ2-2 16 TRBD1 TRBV19 TGTGCCAGTAGTATAGTCCAGGGGGCTTACACCGGGGAGCTGTTTTTT CASSIVQGAYTGELFF
- TRBJ2-7 15 TRBD1 TRBV9 TGTGCCAGCAGCGCGAGACAGGGATTTGCTTACGAGCAGTACTTC CASSARQGFAYEQYF
- TRBJ1-5 16 - TRBV19 TGTGCCAGTACCAAAGACAGGTTCTATAGCAATCAGCCCCAGCATTTT CASTKDRFYSNQPQHF
- TRBJ1-1 13 - TRBV7-9 TGTGCCAGCAGCTTAGAGGGGTCCACTGAAGCTTTCTTT CASSLEGSTEAFF
- TRBJ1-1 17 - TRBV27 TGTGCCAGCAGTTTATCGGGGGGAGGAGTCATGAACACTGAAGCTTTCTTT CASSLSGGGVMNTEAFF
- TRBJ1-1 15 TRBD1 TRBV5-1 TGCGCCAGCAGCTTGACGACAGGGGTGGGCACTGAAGCTTTCTTT CASSLTTGVGTEAFF
- TRBJ1-1 15 - TRBV6-5 TGTGCCAGCGGCAAGGGAGAGGGGGTGGTAACTGAAGCTTTCTTT CASGKGEGVVTEAFF
- TRBJ1-3 16 - TRBV10-3 TGTGCCATCTCCCAGTGGGGGGGCAGCCCCGAGGGGACCATATATTTT CAISQWGGSPEGTIYF
- TRBJ1-6 14 - TRBV5-5 TGTGCCAGCAGCTTGAAGGGGCTGGGTTCACCCCTCCACTTT CASSLKGLGSPLHF
few TRBJ2-1 15 - TRBV4-1 TGCGCCAGCAGCCAAGATGAGGAAGGAAGCGGTGAGCAGTTCTTC CASSQDEEGSGEQFF
- TRBJ2-3 12 - TRBV15 TGTGCCACCAGACGGGGTAAGAATACGCAGTATTTT CATRRGKNTQYF
- TRBJ1-1 14 TRBD1 TRBV6-5 TGTGCCAGCAGGTGGGACAGGGGCAAAGCTGAAGCTTTCTTT CASRWDRGKAEAFF
- TRBJ2-5 15 TRBD2 TRBV7-9 TGTGCCAGCACCCTACTAGCGGGGGGGCCAGAGACCCAGTACTTC CASTLLAGGPETQYF
- TRBJ2-5 14 TRBD2 TRBV5-1 TGCGCCAGCAGCTTGGGAAGCGGGAGAGAGACCCAGTACTTC CASSLGSGRETQYF
- TRBJ1-6 14 TRBD1 TRBV3-1/TRBV3-2 TGTGCCAGCAGCCTACAGGGGGCGGGTTCACCCCTCCACTTT CASSLQGAGSPLHF
- TRBJ2-1 14 - TRBV25-1 TGTGCCAGCAGTCCAGACTGGCCCTACAATGAGCAGTTCTTC CASSPDWPYNEQFF
once TRBJ2-1 14 TRBD2 TRBV7-2 TGTGCCAGCAAGGTGGGGGGGTCTATGGATGAGCAGTTCTTC CASKVGGSMDEQFF
few TRBJ2-1 13 - TRBV2 TGTGCCAGCAGTATAGCAGGGAACAATGAGCAGTTCTTC CASSIAGNNEQFF
- TRBJ1-1 15 - TRBV7-9 TGTGCCAGCAGCTTCCTCGGGAGGGGTACGAATGAAGCTTTCTTT CASSFLGRGTNEAFF
- TRBJ1-2 13 - TRBV7-2 TGTGCCAGCAGCTTAGGGCAAAACTATGGCTACACCTTC CASSLGQNYGYTF
once TRBJ1-5 13 - TRBV29-1 TGCAGCGTTGGCGGGGTGGCTAATCAGCCCCAGCATTTT CSVGGVANQPQHF
- TRBJ2-7 14 TRBD1 TRBV10-3 TGTGCCATCAGGGCCGGGACAGGGGTCTACGAGCAGTACTTC CAIRAGTGVYEQYF
- TRBJ2-3 14 - TRBV11-2 TGTGCCAGCAGCTGGGCAGGAAGCACAGATACGCAGTATTTT CASSWAGSTDTQYF
once TRBJ1-3 15 TRBD1 TRBV5-4 TGTGCCAGCAGCTTGGGAGGACAGGGAGGAAACACCATATATTTT CASSLGGQGGNTIYF
- TRBJ1-3 14 - TRBV14 TGTGCCAGCAGCCAAAAACACTCTGGAAACACCATATATTTT CASSQKHSGNTIYF
- TRBJ1-6 15 - TRBV19 TGTGCCAGTAGTTCCGATTGGAGCTCGAATTCACCCCTCCACTTT CASSSDWSSNSPLHF
few TRBJ1-1 12 - TRBV11-2 TGTGCCAGCAGTCCGGGGTATACTGAAGCTTTCTTT CASSPGYTEAFF
once TRBJ2-4 17 TRBD2 TRBV2 TGTGCCACCATTCGGGCGAGCGGGGGCCTCAAGGGAAACATTCAGTACTTC CATIRASGGLKGNIQYF
- TRBJ2-1 15 - TRBV4-1 TGCGCCAGCAGCCAAGGACAGGTCTCCTACAATGAGCAGTTCTTC CASSQGQVSYNEQFF
- TRBJ2-7 12 TRBD1 TRBV2 TGTGCCAGCACCAAGGGGGCCAACGAGCAGTACTTC CASTKGANEQYF
- TRBJ1-2 18 TRBD1 TRBV18 TGTGCCAGCTCACCGACGATTCCGGGACAGGGGACTGACTATGGCTACACCTTC CASSPTIPGQGTDYGYTF
- TRBJ1-5 13 TRBD1 TRBV7-2 TGTGCCAGCAGCTACAGGGGGAATCAGCCCCAGCATTTT CASSYRGNQPQHF
- TRBJ1-4 17 TRBD1 TRBV5-1 TGCGCCAGCAGCTTGGCCGGGGCAGGCAGGGGGGATGAAAAACTGTTTTTT CASSLAGAGRGDEKLFF
- TRBJ2-2 15 TRBD1 TRBV19 TGTGCCAGTATAAGGGACAGACGAAACACCGGGGAGCTGTTTTTT CASIRDRRNTGELFF